These 5 T cell receptor beta chains came from one sample sequenced in a study of cytomegalovirus exposure and HLA in healthy donors. The PCR had 60 Vbeta and 13 Jbeta primers. Clones were read by immunoSEQ multiplex PCR, and TCRdb kept only the in-frame ones, dropping some. The data contain around 85,000 clones, 74% of them seen just once; the ten biggest clones take up around 20%. The sequencing sample was made of PBMCs. Receptors originate from a man aged 25 to 45 in good health and CMV-seropositive.

This clone was detected a few times. The chain is built from TRBV28 and TRBJ2-7; 14 bases fit TRBD2. Germline assignment: CDR1 MDHEN and CDR2 SYDVKM. V shed 4 bases and J 6 bases; nucleotides not matched to a gene: 5. This CDR3 has 15 residues. The CDR3 protein is CASSSPGLAGAEQYF. CDR3 in DNA: TGTGCCAGCAGTTCGCCGGGACTAGCGGGAGCCGAGCAGTACTTC.

This clone was recorded a few times. The rearrangement uses TRBV19 and TRBJ2-7; TRBD2 matches at 7 bases. CDR1 LNHDA and CDR2 SQIVND come from the germline V gene (reference sequence). The CDR3 extends over 15 amino acids. With V trimmed by 9 bases and J by 3 bases, 14 bases remained unmatched. The CDR3 region is CASSEAREEDYEQYF. The CDR3, as DNA: TGTGCCAGCAGTGAAGCCCGGGAGGAAGACTACGAGCAGTACTTC.

This clone appeared a few times. The V and J genes are TRBV6-1 and TRBJ1-6; 7 bases fit TRBD1. This CDR3 comprises 17 residues. The V gene end was trimmed by 3 bases and the J gene end by 2 bases; junction bases not matched to a gene: 7. Germline CDR1 reads MNHNS; CDR2 reads SASEGT. Written as DNA, the CDR3 is TGTGCCAGCAGTGACCCTGACAGGGACCCCTATAATTCACCCCTCCACTTT. It yields the protein CASSDPDRDPYNSPLHF.

The chain employs TRBV19 and TRBJ1-2, with 9 bases identical to TRBD1. Germline-derived CDR1 and CDR2 are LNHDA and SQIVND (reference sequence). Trimming removed 4 bases from V and 6 bases from J; junction bases left unmatched: 18. The CDR3 has 18 amino acids. The CDR3: CASSNPGQDRGQLHGYTF. As DNA, the CDR3 is TGTGCCAGTAGTAATCCCGGACAGGACAGGGGACAACTCCATGGCTACACCTTC.

The V gene is TRBV9, the J gene TRBJ2-7, with 9 bases identical to TRBD2. The CDR3 is 12 residues long. Germline lookup yields CDR1 SGDLS and CDR2 YYNGEE. The junction had 2 bases not matched to a gene; V was cut back by 4 bases and J by 6 bases. Here the CDR3 DNA reads TGTGCCAGCAGCATTAGCGGGGGCGAGCAGTACTTC. This translates into CASSISGGEQYF.